Below, 4 T cell receptor beta chains from the same sample are listed, as sequenced in a study of circulating and synovial CD4+ cells in juvenile arthritis. Repertoires were generated with immunoSEQ multiplex PCR, while TCRdb's copy carries only in-frame clones and drops some. The sample shows tens of thousands of clones, roughly 95% of them seen only once. The material sequenced was CD4+ T cells from blood. These receptors came from a human donor with juvenile idiopathic arthritis.

The chain joins TRBV9 to TRBJ2-3; 10 bases agree with TRBD2. CDR3 size: 13 residues. Germline assignment: CDR1 SGDLS and CDR2 YYNGEE. Unmatched junction bases numbered 1, after V lost 3 bases and J lost 6 bases. In DNA form, the CDR3 reads TGTGCCAGCAGCGCTAGCGGGAGTGATACGCAGTATTTT. It specifies CASSASGSDTQYF. The full variable domain, in which reference TRBV9 and TRBJ2-3 provide the parts outside the CDR3, is DSGVTQTPKHLITATGQRVTLRCSPRSGDLSVYWYQQSLDQGLQFLIQYYNGEERAKGNILERFSAQQFPDLHSELNLSSLELGDSALYFCASSASGSDTQYFGPGTRLTVL.

This clone was found once. CDR3 sequence (DNA): TGTGCCAGCAGCTTAGGGACAGGGTCGTACAATGAGCAGTTCTTC. This translates into CASSLGTGSYNEQFF. The V gene is TRBV5-6, the J gene TRBJ2-1; TRBD1 agrees at 9 bases. The CDR3 sequence is 15 residues long. Per the germline V gene, CDR1 is SGHDT and CDR2 is YYEEEE. V shed 2 bases and J 4 bases; nucleotides not matched to a gene: 4. Full variable domain (outside the CDR3, taken from reference TRBV5-6 and TRBJ2-1): DAGVTQSPTHLIKTRGQQVTLRCSPKSGHDTVSWYQQALGQGPQFIFQYYEEEERQRGNFPDRFSGHQFPNYSSELNVNALLLGDSALYLCASSLGTGSYNEQFFGPGTRLTVL.

This chain connects TRBV11-2 to TRBJ1-1; possibly TRBD1 for D (6 bases). The CDR3 totals 15 residues. The ends were cut back, 7 bases at V and 0 bases at J, with 15 bases in the middle. CDR1 and CDR2 from the germline V gene are SGHAT and FQNNGV. CDR3 coding DNA: TGTGCCAGCAAACTGACAGGACACATGAACACTGAAGCTTTCTTT. Protein sequence: CASKLTGHMNTEAFF.

The V and J genes are TRBV2 and TRBJ2-3; TRBD2 matches at 8 bases. The CDR3 extends over 16 amino acids. V was clipped by 8 bases and J by 2 bases; unmatched bases: 12. The germline V gene has CDR1 SNHLY and CDR2 FYNNEI. CDR3 DNA sequence: TGTGCCAGCCGCGTTTCCGAGCGGGGGAACACAGATACGCAGTATTTT. It encodes CASRVSERGNTDTQYF.